These 31 T cell receptor beta chains share one sample of origin, sequenced in a study of cytomegalovirus exposure and HLA in healthy donors. Both 60 Vbeta primers and 13 Jbeta primers went into the PCR. Clones were sequenced by immunoSEQ multiplex PCR, and TCRdb holds only the in-frame ones, with some missing. Of 100,000 to 150,000 clones listed, roughly 80% are singletons. Material for sequencing was PBMCs. These receptors were obtained from a young man in good health and CMV-seronegative.

This chain uses TRBV5-6 with TRBJ2-7, with D tentatively TRBD1 (6 bases). This CDR3 spans 13 amino acids. V was trimmed by 2 bases and J by 3 bases, leaving 9 bases between them. The germline CDR1 and CDR2 sequences are SGHDT and YYEEEE. CDR3 in DNA: TGTGCCAGCAGCTTCTTACAGGGCTACGAGCAGTACTTC. Translation gives CASSFLQGYEQYF.

The chain uses TRBV19 and TRBJ1-2, with D tentatively TRBD1 (5 bases). V was shortened by 5 bases and J by 6 bases, with 16 bases between the two germline ends. This CDR3 comprises 14 residues. In germline, CDR1 is LNHDA, CDR2 SQIVND (reference sequence). CDR3 sequence: CASSLGQGGHGYTF. CDR3 nucleotides: TGTGCCAGTAGTCTAGGGCAGGGAGGACATGGCTACACCTTC.

This sequence joins TRBV2 and TRBJ2-7; TRBD2 is a possible D gene (5 bases). The V end lost 5 bases, the J end lost 2 bases, and 7 bases lay between the germline ends. Germline V gene lookup returns CDR1 SNHLY and CDR2 FYNNEI. The CDR3 has 12 residues. As DNA, the CDR3 is TGTGCCAGCAGTACCGGGGCCTACGAGCAGTACTTC. As protein: CASSTGAYEQYF.

The chain combines TRBV5-5 with TRBJ2-5; TRBD2 is a possible D gene (5 bases). V lost 1 base and J lost 3, with 13 bases in between. From germline, CDR1 is SGHKS and CDR2 YYEKEE (reference sequence). CDR3 length: 15 residues. The CDR3 DNA sequence: TGTGCCAGCAGCTTGCTCAGATCCGGGGAAGAGACCCAGTACTTC. Protein product: CASSLLRSGEETQYF. Filled out from reference TRBV5-5 and TRBJ2-5, the complete variable domain reads DAGVTQSPTHLIKTRGQQVTLRCSPISGHKSVSWYQQVLGQGPQFIFQYYEKEERGRGNFPDRFSARQFPNYSSELNVNALLLGDSALYLCASSLLRSGEETQYFGPGTRLLVL.

J is TRBJ2-4 and V is TRBV27, with 10 positions matching TRBD2. Germline V gene sequence: CDR1 MNHEY, CDR2 SMNVEV (reference sequence). CDR3 length: 15 residues. V shed 0 bases, J shed 14 bases, and the junction held 10 bases outside the gene matches. The CDR3: CASSLSSSGGRGEYF. CDR3 DNA sequence: TGTGCCAGCAGTTTATCGTCTAGCGGGGGCAGGGGGGAGTACTTC.

This chain uses TRBV6-5 with TRBJ2-3, with a possible D match to TRBD1 (5 bases). CDR1 and CDR2 (germline): MNHEY, SVGAGI. This CDR3 contains 15 residues. The V and J ends lost 8 bases and 2 bases respectively, with 17 bases between them. This CDR3 reads CASGLDGRDTDTQYF. CDR3 in DNA: TGTGCCAGCGGTCTAGATGGCAGGGACACAGATACGCAGTATTTT.

This chain joins TRBV9 and TRBJ2-7; 12 nucleotides match TRBD1. With V trimmed by 4 bases and J by 6 bases, 11 bases remained unmatched. CDR1 and CDR2 from the germline V gene are SGDLS and YYNGEE. The CDR3 contains 16 residues. The CDR3 bases are TGTGCCAGCAGCCCACGGACCGGGACAGGGGGCGGCGAGCAGTACTTC. Residues: CASSPRTGTGGGEQYF.

On this clone: Other DNA sequences in the sample encode the same CDR3. This chain joins TRBV11-1 and TRBJ2-5; D remains ambiguous. The CDR3 covers 14 residues. V lost 5 bases, J lost 5 bases, and 15 bases lay in between. CDR1 SGHAT and CDR2 FQDESV come from the germline V gene (reference sequence). As DNA, the CDR3 is TGTGCCAGCAGCCCAGGTCCCTTGGCGGAGACCCAGTACTTC. Protein product: CASSPGPLAETQYF.

This clone appeared a few times. The gene calls are TRBV29-1 and TRBJ1-2; D gene ambiguous. The CDR3 length is 14 residues. The V end lost 5 bases, the J end lost 6 bases, and 19 bases lay between the germline ends. Germline values: CDR1 SQVTM, CDR2 ANQGSEA. In DNA, the CDR3 is TGCAGCGTTACACTGCCGGGGATAAATCATGGCTACACCTTC. It yields the protein CSVTLPGINHGYTF.

The chain combines TRBV5-1 with TRBJ2-5, with 9 bases matching TRBD1. The J call is uncertain, as TRBJ2-7 better fits the DNA end. The CDR3 is 14 residues long. Germline V gene lookup returns CDR1 SGHRS and CDR2 YFSETQ. The CDR3 bases are TGCGCCAGCAGCCAGGGACAGGGCGGCTACGAGCAGTACTTC. Translated: CASSQGQGGYEQYF.

The chain has TRBV7-3 and TRBJ2-1; a weak D match, TRBD1 (6 bases). This CDR3 is 14 amino acids long. In germline, CDR1 is SGHTA, CDR2 FQGTGA. V was shortened by 3 bases and J by 4 bases, with 10 bases between the two germline ends. CDR3 sequence (DNA): TGTGCCAGCAGCTTTGGGCAGGGGTACAATGAGCAGTTCTTC. Protein product: CASSFGQGYNEQFF.

The chain carries TRBV21-1 and TRBJ1-2. TRBV21-1 is classified as a pseudogene. This CDR3 comprises 11 residues. The CDR3 nucleotides are TGTGCCAGCAGCAACGGCTATGGCTACACCTTC. It specifies CASSNGYGYTF.

This clone was observed a single time. CDR3 DNA: TGTGCCAGCTCACCACCGCCGGGACAGGGGTCGCCTGGCTACACCTTC. It specifies CASSPPPGQGSPGYTF. The genes are TRBV18 and TRBJ1-2, with 10 bases that match TRBD1. Germline CDR1 is KGHSH and CDR2 is LQKENI. V was clipped by 0 bases and J by 7 bases; unmatched bases: 8. The CDR3 consists of 16 residues.

The V and J genes are TRBV19 and TRBJ2-6; possibly TRBD1 for D (6 bases). V gave up 5 bases and J gave up 0 bases, with 11 bases separating them. The CDR3 is made up of 16 amino acids. Germline V gene data show CDR1 as LNHDA and CDR2 as SQIVND (reference sequence). The CDR3 reads CASSEQGPSGANVLTF. DNA of the CDR3: TGTGCCAGTAGTGAACAGGGCCCCTCTGGGGCCAACGTCCTGACTTTC.

Concerning this clone: Other DNA variants within this sample encode the same CDR3. This chain joins TRBV25-1 and TRBJ2-3; D is undetermined. This CDR3 is 10 amino acids long. The ends were cut back, 11 bases at V and 10 bases at J, with 13 bases in the middle. The germline V gene encodes CDR1 MGHDK and CDR2 SYGVNS. The CDR3 coding sequence is TGTGCCCCTGTAAGAGTTCCGCAGTATTTT. This codes for CAPVRVPQYF.

This chain uses TRBV5-1 with TRBJ2-7; D unclear. The V and J ends lost 0 bases and 7 bases respectively, with 8 bases between them. The length of the CDR3 is 12 residues. CDR1 and CDR2 from the germline V gene are SGHRS and YFSETQ. CDR3 loop: CASSLGADEQYF. In DNA form, the CDR3 reads TGCGCCAGCAGCTTGGGGGCCGATGAGCAGTACTTC.

The rearrangement joins TRBV2 to TRBJ2-5; tentative D call: TRBD2 (5 bases). The CDR3 covers 15 residues. From germline, CDR1 is SNHLY and CDR2 FYNNEI. V was trimmed by 4 bases and J by 5 bases, leaving 17 bases between them. CDR3 DNA: TGTGCCAGCAGTGTAAGTGAGGCATCGGGGGAGACCCAGTACTTC. Translation gives CASSVSEASGETQYF. The full variable domain, its missing parts supplied by reference TRBV2 and TRBJ2-5, is EPEVTQTPSHQVTQMGQEVILRCVPISNHLYFYWYRQILGQKVEFLVSFYNNEISEKSEIFDDQFSVERPDGSNFTLKIRSTKLEDSAMYFCASSVSEASGETQYFGPGTRLLVL.

In nucleotides, the CDR3 is TGTGCCAGTAAGGATAGTAGCGGGAGGGAGACCCAGTACTTC. Translating gives CASKDSSGRETQYF. The J gene is TRBJ2-5, the V gene TRBV19; 10 bases agree with TRBD2. The V segment lost 7 bases and the J segment 5 bases; nucleotides outside the gene matches: 7. Germline V gives CDR1 LNHDA, CDR2 SQIVND (reference sequence). The CDR3 is 14 residues long.

This clone was recorded a few times. The V gene is TRBV30, the J gene TRBJ1-1; 9 nucleotides agree with TRBD1. V gave up 4 bases and J gave up 7 bases; unmatched junction bases: 10. The CDR3 runs 14 residues. The germline V gene encodes CDR1 GTSNPN and CDR2 SVGIG (reference sequence). CDR3 coding DNA: TGTGCCTGGAAGACGGGGACAGGGCCACATGAAGCTTTCTTT. It specifies CAWKTGTGPHEAFF.

V and J are TRBV5-1 and TRBJ1-2, with a tentative D call TRBD1 (5 bases). V was pared by 6 bases and J by 6 bases, with 18 bases between. Germline CDR1 and CDR2: SGHRS and YFSETQ. The CDR3 extends over 14 amino acids. This CDR3 reads CASKTGVSSHGYTF. CDR3 DNA: TGCGCCAGCAAAACAGGTGTTTCGAGTCATGGCTACACCTTC.

The chain carries TRBV14 and TRBJ2-1; TRBD2 aligns across 11 bases. The CDR3 totals 15 residues. Germline CDR1 SGHDN, CDR2 FVKESK. V lost 3 bases and J lost 5; bases outside the gene matches: 3. CDR3 sequence: CASSHLAGGNNEQFF. The CDR3, as DNA: TGTGCCAGCAGCCACCTAGCGGGAGGTAACAATGAGCAGTTCTTC.

The chain uses TRBV14 and TRBJ1-2; D unresolved. Germline-derived CDR1 and CDR2 are SGHDN and FVKESK. V was clipped by 0 bases and J by 8 bases, with 13 bases between them. The CDR3 has 14 amino acids. CDR3 sequence reads: CASSQEAASWGYTF. CDR3 nucleotide sequence: TGTGCCAGCAGCCAAGAGGCAGCGAGCTGGGGCTACACCTTC.

Points on this clone: Other DNA sequences within the sample encode an identical CDR3. The chain links TRBV27 to TRBJ1-1, with D possibly matching TRBD1 (6 bases). In germline, CDR1 is MNHEY, CDR2 SMNVEV (reference sequence). CDR3 size: 15 residues. The ends were cut back, 6 bases at V and 2 bases at J, with 16 bases in the middle. CDR3 loop: CASRGGTFSNTEAFF. The CDR3 DNA reads as TGTGCCAGCAGGGGGGGGACATTTTCCAACACTGAAGCTTTCTTT.

This rearrangement joins TRBV11-3 to TRBJ2-4; 9 nucleotides match TRBD1. Trimming cost V 4 bases and J 8 bases; bases outside gene matches: 15. Germline CDR1 reads SGHNT; CDR2 reads YENEEA. This CDR3 spans 17 amino acids. The DNA of the CDR3 is TGTGCCAGCAGCTCCGCCGGGACAGGGCTTAACATTGACATTCAGTACTTC. Residues: CASSSAGTGLNIDIQYF.

This chain connects TRBV2 to TRBJ1-2; 8 nucleotides line up with TRBD1. Germline-derived CDR1 and CDR2 are SNHLY and FYNNEI. The CDR3 runs to 16 residues. V lost 2 bases, J lost 14 bases, and 19 bases stayed unmatched. Here the CDR3 DNA reads TGTGCCAGCAGTGAACAGTACAGGGGGGGTAAACCCTCGGGGACCTTC. As protein: CASSEQYRGGKPSGTF.

V and J are TRBV7-9 and TRBJ2-1, with D perhaps TRBD1 (6 bases). CDR3 size: 15 residues. The germline gives CDR1 SEHNR, CDR2 FQNEAQ (reference sequence). V lost 5 bases and J lost 0, with 11 bases in between. The CDR3 spells CASSHGQSSYNEQFF. DNA for the CDR3: TGTGCCAGCAGCCATGGACAGAGCTCCTACAATGAGCAGTTCTTC.

The genes are TRBV6-5 and TRBJ1-3, with 7 bases matching TRBD1. The ends lost 6 bases at V and 0 bases at J; junction bases unmatched: 2. The V gene's germline CDR1 is MNHEY and CDR2 SVGAGI. There are 14 residues in the CDR3. CDR3 protein: CASSWDSSGNTIYF. Written as DNA, the CDR3 is TGTGCCAGCAGCTGGGACAGCTCTGGAAACACCATATATTTT.

The CDR3 DNA follows: TGCGCCAGCAGCTTGGAACCCAGGAACACTGAAGCTTTCTTT. Translating it yields CASSLEPRNTEAFF. This chain links TRBV5-1 with TRBJ1-1; unclear D gene. V was pared by 0 bases and J by 1 base, with 7 bases between. Germline V gene lookup returns CDR1 SGHRS and CDR2 YFSETQ. The CDR3 has 14 amino acids.

This chain joins TRBV4-3 and TRBJ1-3; D is possibly TRBD1 (5 bases). The germline gives CDR1 LGHNA, CDR2 YSLEER. The CDR3 covers 16 residues. V lost 1 base and J 3 bases, leaving 13 bases between the germline ends. The CDR3 sequence: CASSQGAGKDGNTIYF. As DNA, the CDR3 is TGCGCCAGCAGCCAAGGGGCAGGGAAAGATGGAAACACCATATATTTT.

This clone appeared once. The chain combines TRBV28 with TRBJ1-2; no clear D. This CDR3 is built from 12 residues. Germline values: CDR1 MDHEN, CDR2 SYDVKM. Trimming took off 3 bases at V and 5 bases at J, with 7 bases between the two ends. The CDR3 sequence: CASSFPSYGYTF. CDR3 sequence (DNA): TGTGCCAGCAGTTTCCCTTCTTATGGCTACACCTTC.

In its sample, this clone was seen a few times. The chain couples TRBV9 to TRBJ1-2; 7 positions match TRBD1. The CDR3 runs 15 residues. Germline CDR1 reads SGDLS; CDR2 reads YYNGEE. Germline trimming cut 0 bases from V and 4 bases from J; bases unmatched to any gene: 6. CDR3 in amino acids: CASSVGDRATYGYTF. The CDR3 DNA reads as TGTGCCAGCAGCGTAGGGGACAGAGCGACCTATGGCTACACCTTC.